This T cell receptor (beta chain) is from a study of metastatic and nonmetastatic thyroid tumors. Germline CDR1 and CDR2: LGHDT and YNNKEL (reference sequence). CDR3 length: 16 residues. V was shortened by 1 base and J by 1 base, with 11 bases between the two germline ends. This clone was recorded at least ten times. Prior to thyroid surgery, none of the patients had received any treatment. TCRdb recomputed clones from the PCR reads via MiXCR. Among about 33,000 clones listed, more than 15% were seen once. The sequenced material came from blood. The chain joins TRBV3-1 to TRBJ2-1; D assignment may be TRBD1 or TRBD2 (6 bases each). This receptor was taken from a female donor with papillary thyroid cancer or a benign thyroid nodule (not recorded which). Some clones in this sample may be carry-over from other donors' samples. The chain's CDR3 is CASSQGRRGSYNEQFF. The CDR3 DNA is TGTGCCAGCAGCCAAGGGCGGAGGGGGTCCTACAATGAGCAGTTCTTC.